The clone carrying this T cell receptor (beta chain) was seen many times. The CDR3 totals 12 residues. Germline lookup yields CDR1 MDHEN and CDR2 SYDVKM. V was shortened by 10 bases and J by 6 bases, with 13 bases between the two germline ends. This sample stems from a study of T cells in Graves' hyperthyroidism and ophthalmopathy. Amplification yielded TCR beta CDR3 regions, with RNA transcripts as the source. During a first-round RT-PCR of the TCR CDR3, the HTBI primer set was used. TCRdb reprocessed the multiplex PCR reads with MiXCR, giving one entry per CDR3 protein. The sample has approximately 530,000 distinct CDR3 sequences, nearly 20% seen once. Diagnostic decisions used clinical symptoms, serum thyroxine and TRAb, thyroid ultrasound and orbital computed tomography. Around 9.9 ml of fresh peripheral blood supplied the PBMCs.

J is TRBJ2-1 and V is TRBV28; D is ambiguous. This TCR derives from a man aged 35 to 55 with Graves' ophthalmopathy. The source material was blood. The chain's CDR3 is CAIATLGNEQFF. As DNA, the CDR3 is TGTGCCATCGCAACATTGGGCAATGAGCAGTTCTTC.